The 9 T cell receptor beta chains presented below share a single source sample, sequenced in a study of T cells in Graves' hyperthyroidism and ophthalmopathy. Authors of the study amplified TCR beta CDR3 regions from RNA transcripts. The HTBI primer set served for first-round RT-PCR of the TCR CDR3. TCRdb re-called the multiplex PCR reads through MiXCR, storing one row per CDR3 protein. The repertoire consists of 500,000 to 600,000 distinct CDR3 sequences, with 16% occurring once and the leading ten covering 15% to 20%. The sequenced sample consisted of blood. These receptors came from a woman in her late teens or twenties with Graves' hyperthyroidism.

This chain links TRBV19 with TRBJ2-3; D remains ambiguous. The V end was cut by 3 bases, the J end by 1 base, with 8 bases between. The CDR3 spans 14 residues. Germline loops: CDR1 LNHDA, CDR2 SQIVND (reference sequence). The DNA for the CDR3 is TGTGCCAGTAGTATTTCCCGGGGCACAGATACGCAGTATTTT. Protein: CASSISRGTDTQYF.

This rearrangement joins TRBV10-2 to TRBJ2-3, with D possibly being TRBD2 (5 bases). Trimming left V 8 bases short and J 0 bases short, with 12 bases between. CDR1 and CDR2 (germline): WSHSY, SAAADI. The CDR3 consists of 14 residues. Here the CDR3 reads CASRTPLSTDTQYF. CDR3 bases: TGCGCCAGCCGGACTCCTCTTAGCACAGATACGCAGTATTTT.

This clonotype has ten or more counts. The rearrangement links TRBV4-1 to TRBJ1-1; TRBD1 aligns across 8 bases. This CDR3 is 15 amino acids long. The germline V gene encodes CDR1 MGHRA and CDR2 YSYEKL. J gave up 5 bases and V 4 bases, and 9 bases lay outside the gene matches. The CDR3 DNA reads TGCGCCAGCAGCCCGGTGGACAGGGCCGGGACTGAAGCTTTCTTT. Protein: CASSPVDRAGTEAFF.

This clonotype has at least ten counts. The chain's CDR3 is CASSPGAGGRGDNEQFF. In nucleotides, the CDR3 is TGTGCCAGCAGCCCAGGCGCTGGCGGGAGAGGCGACAATGAGCAGTTCTTC. The chain recombines TRBV11-3 with TRBJ2-1, with TRBD2 matching 7 bases. CDR3 length: 17 residues. The V segment lost 5 bases and the J segment 5 bases; nucleotides outside the gene matches: 15. Germline V CDR1 and CDR2: SGHNT, YENEEA.

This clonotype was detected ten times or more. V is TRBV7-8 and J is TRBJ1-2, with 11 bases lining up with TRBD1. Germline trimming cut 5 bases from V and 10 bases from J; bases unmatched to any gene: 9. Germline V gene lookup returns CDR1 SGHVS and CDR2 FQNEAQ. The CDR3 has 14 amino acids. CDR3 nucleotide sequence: TGTGCCAGCAGCCTCCGGACAGGGGGCCTTGACTACACCTTC. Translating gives CASSLRTGGLDYTF.

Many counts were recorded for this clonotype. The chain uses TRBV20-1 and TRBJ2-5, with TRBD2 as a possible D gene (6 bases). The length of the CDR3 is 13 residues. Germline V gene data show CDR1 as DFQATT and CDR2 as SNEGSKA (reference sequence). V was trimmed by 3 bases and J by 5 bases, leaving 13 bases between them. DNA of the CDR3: TGCAGTGCTAGGACCCAGGAGGGGGAGACCCAGTACTTC. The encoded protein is CSARTQEGETQYF.

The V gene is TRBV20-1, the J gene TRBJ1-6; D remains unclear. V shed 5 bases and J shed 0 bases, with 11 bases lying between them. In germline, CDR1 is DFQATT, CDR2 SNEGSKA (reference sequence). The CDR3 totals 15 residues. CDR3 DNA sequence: TGCAGTGCTGTTTACAGTAGCTCCTATAATTCACCCCTCCACTTT. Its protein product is CSAVYSSSYNSPLHF.

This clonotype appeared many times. The CDR3 coding sequence is TGTGCCAGCCGCCAAGCAGCGATCTCCTACAATGAGCAGTTCTTC. Its translation is CASRQAAISYNEQFF. The J gene is TRBJ2-1, the V gene TRBV7-9, with D unclear. Germline values: CDR1 SEHNR, CDR2 FQNEAQ (reference sequence). Trimming pared 8 bases from V and 0 bases from J, leaving 14 bases between. This CDR3 region has 15 residues.

As DNA, the CDR3 is TGTGCCAGCAGCGTAGTTAGCGAGGAGCAGTTCTTC. Translating it yields CASSVVSEEQFF. The rearrangement uses TRBV9 and TRBJ2-1; the D gene is possibly TRBD2 (5 bases). Trimming removed 0 bases at V and 10 bases at J, with 8 bases between. The CDR3 sequence is 12 residues long. CDR1 and CDR2 (germline): SGDLS, YYNGEE.